A selection of T cell receptor beta chains follows, all from one sample in a study of blood T cells in healthy people across ages. Using its own MiXCR run on the 5' RACE reads, TCRdb lists one record per CDR3 protein. The table records 1.5 million to 2 million distinct CDR3 sequences, approximately 50% of them present only once. Sequencing used blood. The receptors here all came from a woman between 35 and 50 years old in good health. Each CDR3 is given with its conserved first and last residue. D genes are given only for firm matches. Only some rows state a clone size, as once, few, many or a class for expanded clones.

>TRBJ2-7|TRBV7-9|-|-
TGTGCCAGCAGCCCCTCCGCCCAGGGGTTGAGCTCCTACGAGCAGTACTTC
CASSPSAQGLSSYEQYF
>TRBJ2-2|TRBV5-6|-|-
TGTGCCAGCAGCGAACTTACCAGGGGCCCTTCGAACACCGGGGAGCTGTTTTTT
CASSELTRGPSNTGELFF
>TRBJ2-3|TRBV27|-|-
TGTGCCAGCAACCCGGGACATAGCACAGATACGCAGTATTTT
CASNPGHSTDTQYF
>TRBJ2-5|TRBV6-1|TRBD1|few
TGTGCCAGTACCTCTGGACAGGGGATTCTAGAGACCCAGTACTTC
CASTSGQGILETQYF
>TRBJ2-4|TRBV6-1|-|few
TGTGCCAGCAGTGAAGCAGCCGGGTTGGCGGACATTCAGTACTTC
CASSEAAGLADIQYF
>TRBJ2-1|TRBV29-1|TRBD1|few
TGCAGCGTTGTGAAACAGGGGGGCCCTGAGTTCTTC
CSVVKQGGPEFF
>TRBJ2-7|TRBV4-2|-|-
TGTGCCAGCAGCTATACTGGGGATCTCTACGAGCAGTACTTC
CASSYTGDLYEQYF
>TRBJ2-1|TRBV4-3|-|-
TGCGCCAGCAGCCAAGAGGCCCGGGCGAGTGATGAGCAGTTCTTC
CASSQEARASDEQFF
>TRBJ2-3|TRBV18|-|-
TGTGCCAGCTCACCACCGAAGGGGTACACAGATACGCAGTATTTT
CASSPPKGYTDTQYF
>TRBJ2-7|TRBV6-5|-|-
TGTGCCAGCAGTTACTCGAGCCCTGGAATCTCCTACGAGCAGTACTTC
CASSYSSPGISYEQYF
>TRBJ1-1|TRBV7-9|TRBD1|-
TGTGCCAGCAGCTCCGGACAGGGGGGATGGATGAACACTGAAGCTTTCTTT
CASSSGQGGWMNTEAFF
>TRBJ2-1|TRBV13|TRBD2|-
TGTGCCAGCAGACTACAGCCGGGACTAGCGGGGGTGAAATATGAGCAGTTCTTC
CASRLQPGLAGVKYEQFF